Here is one TCR beta chain with its context. What it binds is not known. The same CDR3 is also encoded by other DNA sequences in this sample. The V gene lost 2 bases and the J gene lost 5 bases, with 8 bases spanning the gap. CDR1 is MGHRA and CDR2 is YSYEKL in the germline V gene. The CDR3 totals 13 residues. Naive CD8 cells lacked CD45RO and underwent positive selection for CCR7, leaving out terminally differentiated effector memory CD45RA+ cells. These data belong to a study of shared clonotypes between healthy human individuals. Findings of the study overall: Sampling covered nothing but blood. Tissue TCR repertoires likely differ from those found in blood.

When replicate PCRs were run on sorted subsets, they used 150 to 250 ng DNA, tens of thousands of T cell genomes. Profiled with immunoSEQ multiplex PCR; TCRdb holds only in-frame clones, not every one. Among about 2 million clones, over 85% were seen once, and the ten largest hold around 1.1%. This clonotype was obtained from a man younger than 35 in good health. Specimen: naive CD8+ T cells sorted from blood. The rearrangement links TRBV4-1 to TRBJ2-3; D possibly corresponds to TRBD1 (5 bases). The CDR3 nucleotides read TGCGCCAGCAGCCAACCAGGGATAGATACGCAGTATTTT. Translation gives CASSQPGIDTQYF.